This T cell receptor beta chain stems from a study of blood T cell repertoires in COVID-19 (dated by TCRdb to 2020 to 2021). About the investigation overall: Collaborator samples came from the United States, Italy and Spain and covered acute and convalescent phases of COVID-19. The prospective study material was composed of cDNA or gDNA derived from T cells, B-cell-depleted T cells, or PBMCs. Deeply sampled blood TCRbeta repertoires from subjects exposed to, actively infected with, or recovered from COVID-19 were included in the dataset. The repertoires were made available in a free public database intended to serve as a resource for research on the immune response to SARS-CoV-2. Samples came from the ongoing ImmuneRACE study (first 160 participants) plus 1,254 subjects from 6 global collaborators. Sample metadata almost always included a de-identified subject ID, COVID-19 status, age in years and sex. Where HLA class I and class II types were available, the types were taken from metadata supplied by the sample provider, not from assay-based typing.

This clone was recorded once. This receptor's antigen is unknown. The sample holds no much larger clone one base away, and base qualities are not on file. Summary of the overall study and its limitations: The amount of clinical and demographic metadata varied by source and participant and was provided uncurated.

The CDR3 contains 15 residues, cysteine and phenylalanine counted. Solely the CDR3 DNA is kept, with 45 bases framed from the first base. The germline V gene gives CDR1 as ENHRY and CDR2 as SYGVKD. V lost 3 bases and J lost 4 bases; the stretch between them is 16 bases long. Each collaborating institution followed its own protocols to collect whole blood in K2EDTA tubes. For TCRbeta analysis, collaborators shipped samples as frozen whole blood, isolated PBMCs, or DNA extracted from either of those sample types. TCRbeta CDR3 regions were amplified from genomic DNA by means of the immunoSEQ Assay, a bias-controlled multiplex PCR. The study's processing was this. Within the assay, amplification of reference gene primers was used to estimate how many nucleated cells each sample contained. To quantify the absolute abundance of each unique TCRbeta CDR3 rearrangement, sequence reads were collapsed and filtered. For each sample, productive Simpson clonality was calculated as the square root of Simpson's diversity index over productive rearrangements. This immuneACCESS table, as held by TCRdb, lists in-frame sequences with V and J called but not all clones. Of the missing ones, under half trace to an unresolved V gene in checked studies; the others have no known cause. The D gene and trimming were derived from the DNA, and the V and J assignments and clone size from that table. For this sample there are about 30,000 clones; 75% to 85% appear just once. The top ten constitute around 25% of the sample.

The sequence came from a human donor in a cohort sampled during active COVID-19. This chain joins TRBV10-3 to TRBJ2-7; TRBD1 might be the D gene, on 6 matching bases. Sequenced: peripheral blood. The CDR3 in this case is CAISEQGAVSYEQYF. The DNA sequence is as follows: TGTGCCATCAGTGAACAGGGCGCAGTTTCATACGAGCAGTACTTC.